This entry lists 25 T cell receptor beta chains sequenced from one sample in a study of blood T cells in healthy people across ages. PCR was performed a second time for about 7 to 12 cycles using a sample-barcoded 5' primer and a J-beta primer mix. In TCRdb, the 5' RACE reads were re-called with MiXCR into one record per CDR3 protein. The sample includes just under 750,000 distinct CDR3 sequences, around a fifth of them seen just once. The specimen was blood. These TCRs come from a man between 70 and 80 years old in good health.

The J gene is TRBJ2-3, the V gene TRBV12-3 or TRBV12-4, with D perhaps matching TRBD2 (6 bases). Trimming shortened V by 8 bases and J by 11 bases, and 23 bases separated the two germline ends. The CDR3 covers 14 residues. The CDR3: CASEASESTDVQYF. The CDR3 DNA follows: TGTGCCAGCGAGGCTAGCGAGAGCACAGATGTGCAGTATTTT.

This chain connects TRBV2 to TRBJ2-1, with no clear D. Trimming shortened V by 6 bases and J by 7 bases, and 16 bases separated the two germline ends. Germline V gene lookup returns CDR1 SNHLY and CDR2 FYNNEI. The CDR3 consists of 14 residues. CDR3: CASRADSQANEQFF. The CDR3 coding sequence is TGTGCCAGCAGGGCAGACTCCCAGGCTAATGAGCAGTTCTTC.

This clonotype was counted at least ten times. The chain combines TRBV20-1 with TRBJ2-6; weak D call: TRBD1 (6 bases). Per germline, CDR1 DFQATT and CDR2 SNEGSKA (reference sequence). The CDR3 covers 14 residues. The V end lost 5 bases, the J end lost 0 bases, and 8 bases lay between the germline ends. CDR3 nucleotide sequence: TGCAGTGCTGAAGGGGGCTCTGGGGCCAACGTCCTGACTTTC. This codes for CSAEGGSGANVLTF.

This clonotype was observed a few times. The chain links TRBV15 to TRBJ1-4; unclear D gene. The CDR3 loop spans 13 amino acids. CDR1 LNHNV and CDR2 YYDKDF come from the germline V gene (reference sequence). V was cut by 1 base and J by 8 bases, with 8 bases left in between. The CDR3 region is CATSRVFWEKLFF. CDR3 nucleotide sequence: TGTGCCACCAGCAGAGTGTTTTGGGAAAAACTGTTTTTT.

Only a few counts were recorded for this clonotype. The chain couples TRBV12-3 or TRBV12-4 to TRBJ2-3; D gene unclear. This CDR3 has 14 amino acids. The V end was cut by 1 base, the J end by 8 bases, with 13 bases between. The CDR3 nucleotides are TGTGCCAGCAGTTTAGGTGCTGGCCCGGGTACGCAGTATTTT. Encoded protein: CASSLGAGPGTQYF.

The table lists this clonotype with a count of one. The rearrangement uses TRBV20-1 and TRBJ2-5; 7 nucleotides match TRBD1. Germline loops: CDR1 DFQATT, CDR2 SNEGSKA (reference sequence). V was clipped by 1 base and J by 3 bases; unmatched bases: 17. This CDR3 comprises 18 residues. Here the CDR3 reads CSARGDTSSGQSEETQYF. In nucleotides, the CDR3 is TGCAGTGCTAGAGGAGATACGAGTTCGGGACAGTCAGAAGAGACCCAGTACTTC.

There are a few counts of this clonotype. The chain recombines TRBV29-1 with TRBJ2-5, with a possible D match to TRBD1 (5 bases). V lost 4 bases and J 0 bases, leaving 6 bases between the germline ends. The CDR3 is 12 residues long. Per germline, CDR1 SQVTM and CDR2 ANQGSEA. The CDR3 DNA reads TGCAGCGTTGGACAGAACCAAGAGACCCAGTACTTC. Its translation is CSVGQNQETQYF.

This clonotype has only a few counts. The chain couples TRBV12-3 or TRBV12-4 to TRBJ2-5, with a possible D match to TRBD1 (5 bases). Trimming cost V 3 bases and J 1 base, with 9 bases left between them. This CDR3 contains 14 residues. Here the CDR3 DNA reads TGTGCCAGCAGTTTCGGACAAATCCAAGAGACCCAGTACTTC. Encoded protein: CASSFGQIQETQYF.

In this sample, this clonotype turned up a few times. The chain recombines TRBV15 with TRBJ1-5, with D perhaps TRBD1 (5 bases). The V gene lost 0 bases and the J gene lost 4 bases, with 13 bases spanning the gap. The CDR3 is 16 amino acids. The germline V gene has CDR1 LNHNV and CDR2 YYDKDF (reference sequence). In nucleotides, the CDR3 is TGTGCCACCAGCAGAGACGTTCGGGGGAGGAATCAGCCCCAGCATTTT. This sequence encodes CATSRDVRGRNQPQHF.

The chain joins TRBV4-2 to TRBJ2-5, with TRBD2 identical over 11 bases. The CDR3 totals 17 residues. In germline, CDR1 is LGHNA, CDR2 YNFKEQ. V shed 0 bases, J shed 5 bases, and the junction held 8 bases outside the gene matches. The CDR3 region is CASSQEETSGGYETQYF. CDR3 nucleotide sequence: TGTGCCAGCAGCCAAGAAGAAACTAGCGGGGGTTATGAGACCCAGTACTTC.

The chain recombines TRBV5-5 with TRBJ1-1; D gene unclear. The germline CDR1 and CDR2 sequences are SGHKS and YYEKEE (reference sequence). The V end lost 0 bases, the J end lost 1 base, and 16 bases lay between the germline ends. CDR3 size: 17 residues. CDR3: CASSLGRRRASNTEAFF. The CDR3 DNA follows: TGTGCCAGCAGCTTGGGCCGGCGTAGGGCCTCGAACACTGAAGCTTTCTTT. Drawing the rest from reference TRBV5-5 and TRBJ1-1, the complete variable domain is DAGVTQSPTHLIKTRGQQVTLRCSPISGHKSVSWYQQVLGQGPQFIFQYYEKEERGRGNFPDRFSARQFPNYSSELNVNALLLGDSALYLCASSLGRRRASNTEAFFGQGTRLTVV.

The CDR3 loop reads CASSFGAGGYGYTF. The DNA of the CDR3 is TGTGCCAGCAGTTTTGGGGCAGGGGGCTATGGCTACACCTTC. J is TRBJ1-2 and V is TRBV28; 7 nucleotides match TRBD1. V gave up 3 bases and J gave up 4 bases; unmatched junction bases: 5. The CDR3 spans 14 residues. Germline V gene lookup returns CDR1 MDHEN and CDR2 SYDVKM.

This chain joins TRBV20-1 and TRBJ2-5; 14 bases fit TRBD2. There are 15 residues in the CDR3. The J segment lost 5 bases and the V segment lost 3 bases, leaving 5 bases of the junction unmatched. Germline V lookup: CDR1 DFQATT, CDR2 SNEGSKA (reference sequence). CDR3 amino acids: CSARGTSGGLETQYF. The CDR3 coding sequence is TGCAGTGCTAGGGGGACTAGCGGGGGCTTGGAGACCCAGTACTTC.

The chain links TRBV7-2 to TRBJ2-4; D is uncertain. Germline V lookup: CDR1 SGHTA, CDR2 FQGNSA. This CDR3 has 15 amino acids. With 5 bases removed from V and 0 bases from J, the gap between germline ends came to 11 bases. Here the CDR3 DNA reads TGTGCCAGCAGCGGCAGACCGAAAGCCAAAAACATTCAGTACTTC. This translates into CASSGRPKAKNIQYF. Full variable domain (rest looked up from reference TRBV7-2 and TRBJ2-4): GAGVSQSPSNKVTEKGKDVELRCDPISGHTALYWYRQSLGQGLEFLIYFQGNSAPDKSGLPSDRFSAERTGGSVSTLTIQRTQQEDSAVYLCASSGRPKAKNIQYFGAGTRLSVL.

A few counts support this clonotype. CDR3 sequence reads: CASSPTTVYEQYF. The CDR3 bases are TGTGCCAGCTCACCAACGACAGTCTACGAGCAGTACTTC. The V call is TRBV18, the J call TRBJ2-7; weak D call: TRBD1 (5 bases). With 2 bases removed from V and 3 bases from J, the gap between germline ends came to 8 bases. CDR3 length: 13 residues. Germline lookup yields CDR1 KGHSH and CDR2 LQKENI. Drawing the rest from reference TRBV18 and TRBJ2-7, the complete variable domain is NAGVMQNPRHLVRRRGQEARLRCSPMKGHSHVYWYRQLPEEGLKFMVYLQKENIIDESGMPKERFSAEFPKEGPSILRIQQVVRGDSAAYFCASSPTTVYEQYFGPGTRLTVT.

This clonotype came up a few times. The rearrangement links TRBV2 to TRBJ2-5; no clear D gene. The CDR3 covers 16 residues. Deletions cut 1 base from V and 4 bases from J, with 16 bases between. Germline V CDR1 and CDR2: SNHLY, FYNNEI. CDR3 residues: CASSEGRGVSAETQYF. The CDR3 bases are TGTGCCAGCAGTGAAGGCCGCGGAGTTTCAGCAGAGACCCAGTACTTC.

This clonotype was detected only a few times. The genes are TRBV4-3 and TRBJ2-3; D gene ambiguous. Trimming took off 0 bases at V and 1 base at J, with 14 bases between the two ends. This CDR3 has 17 residues. Germline CDR1 LGHNA, CDR2 YSLEER. The DNA for the CDR3 is TGCGCCAGCAGCCAAGATCTCAAAGCGTGGGGCACAGATACGCAGTATTTT. Translation: CASSQDLKAWGTDTQYF.

This clonotype has ten or more counts. The chain is built from TRBV2 and TRBJ1-4; D perhaps matches TRBD1 (5 bases). The CDR3 length is 13 residues. V lost 7 bases to trimming and J lost 7 bases, with 13 bases between them. The germline gives CDR1 SNHLY, CDR2 FYNNEI. The CDR3 reads CASNRTPLEKLFF. DNA for the CDR3: TGTGCCAGCAACAGGACGCCCCTTGAAAAACTGTTTTTT.

This clonotype was found a few times. The V and J genes are TRBV7-2 and TRBJ1-4; weak D call: TRBD1 (6 bases). Trimming left V 2 bases short and J 8 bases short, with 15 bases between. The CDR3 has 15 residues. Germline CDR1 and CDR2: SGHTA and FQGNSA. The CDR3 sequence is CASSLSAGAREKLFF. The CDR3 coding sequence is TGTGCCAGCAGCTTATCGGCGGGGGCTCGGGAAAAACTGTTTTTT.

V usage is TRBV20-1 and J usage is TRBJ2-7; 15 positions match TRBD2. Trimming at V came to 5 bases and at J to 3 bases, leaving 17 bases not matched to a gene. The CDR3 sequence is 19 residues long. The V gene's germline CDR1 is DFQATT and CDR2 SNEGSKA (reference sequence). As DNA, the CDR3 is TGCAGTGCTCGGACTAGCGGGGGGGCTACTACTATGGGCCTCTACGAGCAGTACTTC. It encodes CSARTSGGATTMGLYEQYF.

This clonotype was seen at least ten times. V usage is TRBV7-2 and J usage is TRBJ2-1, with D possibly TRBD2 on 6 matching bases. Germline V gives CDR1 SGHTA, CDR2 FQGNSA. Trimming took 4 bases from V and 4 from J, leaving 14 bases between them. There are 15 residues in the CDR3. The CDR3 here is CASSSPGVGYNEQFF. In DNA form, the CDR3 reads TGTGCCAGCAGCTCCCCGGGAGTAGGGTACAATGAGCAGTTCTTC.

This clonotype was found a few times. The chain couples TRBV12-3 or TRBV12-4 to TRBJ2-1; D may be TRBD1 (5 bases). Trimming cost V 5 bases and J 10 bases, with 12 bases left between them. This CDR3 is 12 amino acids long. CDR3 in amino acids: CASSSYYREQFF. DNA of the CDR3: TGTGCCAGCAGTAGCTACTACAGGGAGCAGTTCTTC.

The chain recombines TRBV5-1 with TRBJ1-2, with 9 bases matching TRBD1. CDR1 and CDR2 (germline): SGHRS, YFSETQ. V lost 1 base to trimming and J lost 4 bases; unmatched junction nucleotides: 11. The CDR3 is made up of 17 amino acids. The CDR3 DNA sequence: TGCGCCAGCAGCTTGTACGGGACAGGGCCTTCGCTCTATGGCTACACCTTC. It translates to CASSLYGTGPSLYGYTF.

This clonotype was counted only a few times. This chain uses TRBV3-1 with TRBJ2-3, with TRBD1 as a possible D gene (6 bases). Per the germline V gene, CDR1 is LGHDT and CDR2 is YNNKEL (reference sequence). The CDR3 loop spans 15 amino acids. The V and J ends lost 0 bases and 5 bases respectively, with 12 bases between them. DNA for the CDR3: TGTGCCAGCAGCCAAGATCAGGGGATGGGAGATACGCAGTATTTT. Amino acid sequence: CASSQDQGMGDTQYF.

The V and J genes are TRBV18 and TRBJ1-4, with D perhaps matching TRBD1 (6 bases). Trimming pared 3 bases from V and 1 base from J, leaving 12 bases between. The CDR3 runs to 16 residues. The germline V gene has CDR1 KGHSH and CDR2 LQKENI. In DNA form, the CDR3 reads TGTGCCAGCTCACCTACGGGGGACATAACTAATGAAAAACTGTTTTTT. Residues: CASSPTGDITNEKLFF.